The sequence of this T cell receptor beta chain was determined in a study of cytomegalovirus exposure and HLA in healthy donors. About the research overall: Roughly 85 million unique TCRs from HLA-typed donors were held in an early release of data.

Concerning this clone: The antigen remains unidentified.

Study-wide results and caveats: More clonal expansion characterized HLA-associated TCR beta chains than equally common others in a later analysis. Analyzed later, most CMV-associated TCR beta chains appeared HLA-restricted. It was reported in a later analysis that an Asian-associated ancestry cluster showed fewer N-insertions than the roughly 670-donor mean.

PCR was performed using 60 Vbeta and 13 Jbeta primers. Repertoires were generated with immunoSEQ multiplex PCR, while TCRdb's copy carries only in-frame clones and drops some. Its table records fewer than 85,000 clones. The CDR3 loop spans 13 amino acids. V lost 6 bases and J lost 7, with 12 bases in between. Looked up from germline, CDR1 is MDHEN and CDR2 is SYDVKM. Sequences were obtained from PBMCs. The gene calls are TRBV28 and TRBJ1-4, with D perhaps TRBD1 (5 bases). The receptor's source is a man aged 50 to 59 in good health and CMV-seropositive. The CDR3 coding sequence is TGTGCCAGCAGGATTCGGGGGGGTGAAAAACTGTTTTTT. This translates into CASRIRGGEKLFF.